This T cell receptor beta chain emerged from a study of T cell repertoires in cytomegalovirus infection. About the research overall: Public TCR beta signatures marked donors with CMV infection and the matching HLA.

TCRdb processed the reads anew with MiXCR; each CDR3 protein has one entry. In the table there are approximately 140,000 distinct CDR3 sequences, 5% to 6.5% of which are singletons. This clonotype was found many times. The antigen is unknown. Unmatched junction bases numbered 13, after V lost 5 bases and J lost 7 bases. The CDR3 runs to 16 residues. Germline lookup yields CDR1 SGHTA and CDR2 FQGNSA. Study findings and constraints: Cumulative frequency (of public TCR beta family members) identified carriers of CMV plus the relevant HLA. The response measured ex vivo was dominated by TCR beta clonotypes (HLA-C-restricted and CMV-specific).

This TCR was recovered from a human donor in good health (CMV status not recorded). Some clones in this sample may be carry-over from other donors' samples. This chain joins TRBV7-2 and TRBJ2-2; 7 nucleotides match TRBD2. Sequencing input: PBMCs. CDR3 DNA: TGTGCCAGCAGCCATCAGATCCTAGCGGTGGGCGGGGAGCTGTTTTTT. As protein: CASSHQILAVGGELFF.